Listed below are T cell receptor beta chains from one sample, sequenced in a study of blood T cell repertoires in COVID-19. Method: immunoSEQ multiplex PCR; TCRdb's copy keeps in-frame clones and lacks some. The sample has around 300,000 clones; about nine tenths are singletons. The sequencing input was peripheral blood. These receptors all stem from a woman in her thirties with COVID-19, enrolled during active disease. Both conserved end residues are part of each CDR3. D genes are given only for firm matches. Expanded clones are given a class, and other clones once, few, many or no size at all.

j_gene | abundance | v_gene | d_gene | CDR3nt | CDR3aa
TRBJ1-6 | NA | TRBV11-3 | TRBD1 | TGTGCCAGCAGCTTCTCGACAGGGGGTTCACCCCTCCACTTT | CASSFSTGGSPLHF
TRBJ2-1 | NA | TRBV2 | TRBD2 | TGTGCCAGCAGTCCTATAGCGGGGGCTACCTACAATGAGCAGTTCTTC | CASSPIAGATYNEQFF
TRBJ2-7 | NA | TRBV19 | NA | TGTGCCAGTAGTCCTAGCTCCTACGAGCAGTACTTC | CASSPSSYEQYF
TRBJ1-6 | NA | TRBV28 | NA | TGTGCCAGCAGTTTATTCGGGAGCTCCTATAATTCACCCCTCCACTTT | CASSLFGSSYNSPLHF
TRBJ1-4 | NA | TRBV6-5 | TRBD1 | TGTGCCAGCAGTTACGGGGACAGGGGGCGCTTTGAAAAACTGTTTTTT | CASSYGDRGRFEKLFF
TRBJ2-7 | NA | TRBV6-5 | NA | TGTGCCAGCAGTCCCGAGGCGTCCTACGAGCAGTACTTC | CASSPEASYEQYF
TRBJ1-1 | NA | TRBV9 | TRBD1 | TGTGCCAGCAGCGTCGGACAGGGAGAAACTGAAGCTTTCTTT | CASSVGQGETEAFF
TRBJ2-3 | NA | TRBV5-4 | NA | TGTGCCAGCAGCTACGGCCGGTTCGGGGACACAGATACGCAGTATTTT | CASSYGRFGDTDTQYF
TRBJ1-6 | NA | TRBV7-2 | TRBD1 | TGTGCCAGCAGCCCAGGACCGGGACAGGGGACCTATAATTCACCCCTCCACTTT | CASSPGPGQGTYNSPLHF
TRBJ2-5 | NA | TRBV29-1 | TRBD1 | TGCAGCGTATTCGGGACAGAAGAGACCCAGTACTTC | CSVFGTEETQYF
TRBJ1-1 | NA | TRBV21-1 | NA | TGTGCCAGCAGCAAAGCGGGCCGGGGGTGGAACACTGAAGCTTTCTTT | CASSKAGRGWNTEAFF
TRBJ1-1 | NA | TRBV7-9 | TRBD1 | TGTGCCAGCAGCCCGCCCCGGGGACAGGGGGCACTTGAAGCTTTCTTT | CASSPPRGQGALEAFF
TRBJ2-3 | NA | TRBV5-4 | TRBD2 | TGTGCCAGCAGCTTGGTGGTCGCGGGGGGCAGAGATACGCAGTATTTT | CASSLVVAGGRDTQYF
TRBJ1-1 | NA | TRBV7-9 | TRBD1 | TGTGCCAGCAGCCTACAGGGGGCGAGGTTCGCTGAAGCTTTCTTT | CASSLQGARFAEAFF
TRBJ1-6 | NA | TRBV30 | TRBD1 | TGTGCCTGGAGTCCACAGGGGGCAGGTTCACCCCTCCACTTT | CAWSPQGAGSPLHF
TRBJ1-5 | NA | TRBV6-5 | NA | TGTGCCAGCAGCCTCGTCCGTAATAGCAATCAGCCCCAGCATTTT | CASSLVRNSNQPQHF
TRBJ1-2 | NA | TRBV24-1 | TRBD1 | TGTGCCACCAGCTCAGGGGGTCGCCACTATGGCTACACCTTC | CATSSGGRHYGYTF
TRBJ2-3 | NA | TRBV9 | TRBD2 | TGTGCCAGCAGCCTGCAGCGGGGAAGCAACACAGATACGCAGTATTTT | CASSLQRGSNTDTQYF
TRBJ1-2 | NA | TRBV19 | TRBD1 | TGTGCCAGTACCTTACCGGGACAGGGGTACTACACCTTC | CASTLPGQGYYTF
TRBJ2-1 | NA | TRBV4-1 | NA | TGCGCCAGCAGCCAGGCCCGGGACTACAATGAGCAGTTCTTC | CASSQARDYNEQFF
TRBJ2-5 | NA | TRBV5-1 | TRBD2 | TGCGCCAGCAGCTATGGGGCGCGGGGGGGCTGGAGAGCTGAGACCCAGTACTTC | CASSYGARGGWRAETQYF
TRBJ2-7 | few | TRBV4-2 | TRBD1 | TGTGCCAGCAGCCAAGCGGGACAGGGAGAAGCCTACGAGCAGTACTTC | CASSQAGQGEAYEQYF
TRBJ2-1 | NA | TRBV10-1 | TRBD2 | TGCGCCAGCAGCCTAGCGGGGGAATACAATGAGCAGTTCTTC | CASSLAGEYNEQFF
TRBJ1-2 | NA | TRBV6-1 | NA | TGTGCCAGCAGTGACCTTCCCGGGGGGCGAAAGAGCTACACCTTC | CASSDLPGGRKSYTF
TRBJ2-3 | NA | TRBV5-1 | TRBD2 | TGCGCCAGCAGTAGTTCGGGGGGAATACTAGGAACAGATACGCAGTATTTT | CASSSSGGILGTDTQYF
TRBJ1-2 | NA | TRBV6-5 | TRBD1 | TGTGCCAGCAGCATCTCGGGACAGGGCTACTATGGCTACACCTTC | CASSISGQGYYGYTF
TRBJ1-2 | NA | TRBV5-1 | NA | TGCGCCAGCAGCTTGGTAGGGAGGGAAGGCTACACCTTC | CASSLVGREGYTF
TRBJ2-1 | NA | TRBV27 | TRBD1 | TGTGCCAGCAGTTTCAGGGGGCCCAACAATGAGCAGTTCTTC | CASSFRGPNNEQFF
TRBJ1-1 | NA | TRBV4-1 | NA | TGCGCCAGCAGCCAGAGCCCGGGGATGAACACTGAAGCTTTCTTT | CASSQSPGMNTEAFF
TRBJ1-1 | once | TRBV7-2 | NA | TGTGCCAGCAGCTTAGTCCCAGGGGCCGGTGGCACTGAAGCTTTCTTT | CASSLVPGAGGTEAFF
TRBJ1-5 | NA | TRBV2 | NA | TGTGCCAGCAGTGAAAGGCAGGGCAATCAGCCCCAGCATTTT | CASSERQGNQPQHF
TRBJ2-5 | many | TRBV5-1 | TRBD2 | TGCGCCAGCAGCTCGGGTAGCGGGGGAAGAAACCAAGAGACCCAGTACTTC | CASSSGSGGRNQETQYF
TRBJ1-1 | NA | TRBV30 | NA | TGTGCCTGGGAACTGGGCCAAAGAAACACTGAAGCTTTCTTT | CAWELGQRNTEAFF
TRBJ1-5 | few | TRBV28 | NA | TGTGCCAGCAGCCCAGGGAAACGCAATCAGCCCCAGCATTTT | CASSPGKRNQPQHF
TRBJ1-2 | NA | TRBV7-2 | TRBD1 | TGTGCCAGCAGCGCATCACAGGGGGCTCTTGGCTACACCTTC | CASSASQGALGYTF
TRBJ2-7 | NA | TRBV7-9 | NA | TGTGCCAGCAGCCTGAGCTCCTACGAGCAGTACTTC | CASSLSSYEQYF
TRBJ2-2 | NA | TRBV11-2 | TRBD1 | TGTGCCAGCAGCTTAGGAACAGGGGCGGGCGGGGAGCTGTTTTTT | CASSLGTGAGGELFF
TRBJ1-1 | few | TRBV10-3 | NA | TGTGCCGCCGGCGGTGGCTCTCCCACTGAAGCTTTCTTT | CAAGGGSPTEAFF
TRBJ2-2 | once | TRBV14 | NA | TGTGCCAGCAGCCAAGTAGGAGTACCCGGGGAGCTGTTTTTT | CASSQVGVPGELFF
TRBJ2-5 | NA | TRBV7-9 | NA | TGTGCCAGCAGCCCCAGAGGGCCGGAGACCCAGTACTTC | CASSPRGPETQYF
TRBJ1-4 | NA | TRBV3-1/TRBV3-2 | NA | TGTGCCAGCAGCCAAGATTCGGGGGAAAAACTGTTTTTT | CASSQDSGEKLFF
TRBJ2-7 | NA | TRBV12-3/TRBV12-4 | TRBD1 | TGTGCCAGCAGTTTCAGGGGGCATCGGGAGCAGTACTTC | CASSFRGHREQYF
TRBJ1-2 | NA | TRBV5-5 | TRBD1 | TGTGCCAGCAGCTTCCTCCCCACCGGGACAGGGGAAGGCTACACCTTC | CASSFLPTGTGEGYTF
TRBJ1-3 | NA | TRBV7-9 | NA | TGTGCCAGCAGCAGCTCCGAGAGCTCTGGAAACACCATATATTTT | CASSSSESSGNTIYF
TRBJ2-3 | NA | TRBV4-2 | TRBD2 | TGTGCCAGCAGCCAAGGGAGAGCGGGGGGGCCTTCAGATACGCAGTATTTT | CASSQGRAGGPSDTQYF
TRBJ2-1 | NA | TRBV27 | NA | TGTGCCAGCAGTTCGGACAGTTACAATGAGCAGTTCTTC | CASSSDSYNEQFF
TRBJ1-1 | NA | TRBV7-9 | TRBD1 | TGTGCCAGCAGCTTAGTGGGGGGTTGGACAGGGAGCACTGAAGCTTTCTTT | CASSLVGGWTGSTEAFF
TRBJ2-3 | NA | TRBV6-2/TRBV6-3 | TRBD2 | TGTGCCAGCAGTTCCGCCGGGACTAGCGGGCGATCTGTTTATTTT | CASSSAGTSGRSVYF
TRBJ2-2 | NA | TRBV4-1 | TRBD2 | TGCGCCAGCAGCCACCTCCGGGGGGGAGGCACCGGGGAGCTGTTTTTT | CASSHLRGGGTGELFF
TRBJ1-1 | NA | TRBV6-5 | TRBD1 | TGTGCCAGCAGTTACCAGGGGGCAGGTACTGAAGCTTTCTTT | CASSYQGAGTEAFF
TRBJ1-2 | NA | TRBV28 | NA | TGTGCCAGCAGTTTAAATCAAGTTCAGTATGGCTACACCTTC | CASSLNQVQYGYTF
TRBJ2-7 | NA | TRBV7-2 | NA | TGTGCCAGCAGCTTAGCTTTGGACAGTCGGGAGCAGTACTTC | CASSLALDSREQYF
TRBJ2-1 | NA | TRBV3-1/TRBV3-2 | TRBD2 | TGTGCCAGCAGCCTCCCCCTAGCGGGGGGGTACAATGAGCAGTTCTTC | CASSLPLAGGYNEQFF
TRBJ1-3 | NA | TRBV6-1 | TRBD1 | TGTGCCAGCAGTGAAACAGGGGGTGGAAACACCATATATTTT | CASSETGGGNTIYF
TRBJ2-3 | few | TRBV19 | TRBD2 | TGTGCCAGTAGTACCCGGACTAGCGGGGCGATCACAGATACGCAGTATTTT | CASSTRTSGAITDTQYF
TRBJ2-7 | NA | TRBV7-3 | NA | TGTGCCAGCAGCTTAACGTACGGTTACGAGCAGTACTTC | CASSLTYGYEQYF
TRBJ2-2 | NA | TRBV9 | NA | TGTGCCAGCAGCCCGGGACTGAACACCGGGGAGCTGTTTTTT | CASSPGLNTGELFF
TRBJ1-1 | NA | TRBV12-3/TRBV12-4 | NA | TGTGCCAGCAGCCCTCTCCCGGGCACTGAAGCTTTCTTT | CASSPLPGTEAFF
TRBJ2-7 | NA | TRBV15 | NA | TGTGCCACCAGCAGCCGGGACCCTCGGGAGGAGCAGTACTTC | CATSSRDPREEQYF